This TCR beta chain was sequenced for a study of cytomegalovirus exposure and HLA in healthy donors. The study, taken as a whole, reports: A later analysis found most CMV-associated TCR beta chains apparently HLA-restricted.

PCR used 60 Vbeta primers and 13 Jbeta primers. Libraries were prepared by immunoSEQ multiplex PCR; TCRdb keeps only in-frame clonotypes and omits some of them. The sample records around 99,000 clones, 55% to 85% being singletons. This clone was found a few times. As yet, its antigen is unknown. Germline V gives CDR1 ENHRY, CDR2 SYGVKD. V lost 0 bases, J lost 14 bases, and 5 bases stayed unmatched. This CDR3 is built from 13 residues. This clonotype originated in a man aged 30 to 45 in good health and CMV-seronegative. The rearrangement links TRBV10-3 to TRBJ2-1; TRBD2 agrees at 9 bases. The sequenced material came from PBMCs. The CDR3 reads CAISESRLAEEFF. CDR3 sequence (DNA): TGTGCCATCAGTGAGTCAAGACTAGCGGAGGAGTTCTTC.